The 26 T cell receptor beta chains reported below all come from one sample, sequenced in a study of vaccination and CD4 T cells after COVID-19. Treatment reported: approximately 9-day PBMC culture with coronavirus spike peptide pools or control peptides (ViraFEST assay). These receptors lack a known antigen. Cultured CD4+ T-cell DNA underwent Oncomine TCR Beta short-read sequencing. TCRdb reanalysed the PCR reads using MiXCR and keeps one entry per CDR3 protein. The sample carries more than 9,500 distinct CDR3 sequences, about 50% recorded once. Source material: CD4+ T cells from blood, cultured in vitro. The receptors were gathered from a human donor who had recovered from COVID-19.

CDR3 residues: CASSLGNRFSGELFF. As DNA, the CDR3 is TGTGCCAGCAGCTTGGGGAACAGGTTTTCCGGGGAGCTGTTTTTT. The chain is built from TRBV5-8 and TRBJ2-2, with TRBD1 as a possible D gene (5 bases). Trimming removed 0 bases at V and 6 bases at J, with 12 bases between. The CDR3 runs to 15 residues. Germline V gene sequence: CDR1 SGHTS, CDR2 YDEGEE.

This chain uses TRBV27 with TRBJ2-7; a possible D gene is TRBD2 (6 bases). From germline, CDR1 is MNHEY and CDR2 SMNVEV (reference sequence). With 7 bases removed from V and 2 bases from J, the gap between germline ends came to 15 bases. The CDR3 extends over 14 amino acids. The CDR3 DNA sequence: TGTGCCAGCACCCCGGTCGGGGGACCCTACGAGCAGTACTTC. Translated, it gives CASTPVGGPYEQYF.

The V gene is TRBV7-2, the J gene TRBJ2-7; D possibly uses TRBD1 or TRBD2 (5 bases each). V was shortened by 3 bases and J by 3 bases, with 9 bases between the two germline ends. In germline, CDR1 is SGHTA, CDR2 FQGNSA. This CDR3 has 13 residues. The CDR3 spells CASSLGRNYEQYF. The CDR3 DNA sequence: TGTGCCAGCAGCTTGGGACGGAACTACGAGCAGTACTTC.

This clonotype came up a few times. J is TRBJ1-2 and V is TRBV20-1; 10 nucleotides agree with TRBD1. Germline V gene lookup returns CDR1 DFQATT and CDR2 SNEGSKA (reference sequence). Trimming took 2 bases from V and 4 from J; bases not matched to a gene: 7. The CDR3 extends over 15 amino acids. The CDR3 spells CSARPTGGMTYGYTF. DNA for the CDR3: TGCAGTGCTAGACCGACAGGGGGCATGACCTATGGCTACACCTTC.

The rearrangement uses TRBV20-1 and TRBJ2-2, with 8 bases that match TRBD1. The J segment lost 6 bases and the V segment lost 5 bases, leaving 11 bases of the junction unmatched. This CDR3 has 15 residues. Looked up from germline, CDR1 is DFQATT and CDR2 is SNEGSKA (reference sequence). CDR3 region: CSAYNRQGTSGELFF. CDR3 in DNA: TGCAGTGCTTACAACCGACAGGGGACGTCCGGGGAGCTGTTTTTT.

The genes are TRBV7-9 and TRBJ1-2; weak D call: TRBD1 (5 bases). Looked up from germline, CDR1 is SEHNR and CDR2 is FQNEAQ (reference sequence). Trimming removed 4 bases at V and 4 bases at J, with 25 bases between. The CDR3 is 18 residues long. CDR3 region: CASSSIGNGGMRGYGYTF. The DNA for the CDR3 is TGTGCCAGCAGCTCCATCGGAAACGGGGGGATGCGAGGCTATGGCTACACCTTC.

CDR3 sequence reads: CASSYRGSNSPLHF. CDR3 bases: TGTGCCAGCAGTTACCGAGGGAGTAATTCACCCCTCCACTTT. The V and J genes are TRBV5-3 and TRBJ1-6; D unresolved. TRBV5-3 is an open reading frame, and its role is uncertain. This CDR3 contains 14 residues. Trimming cost V 8 bases and J 6 bases, with 15 bases left between them.

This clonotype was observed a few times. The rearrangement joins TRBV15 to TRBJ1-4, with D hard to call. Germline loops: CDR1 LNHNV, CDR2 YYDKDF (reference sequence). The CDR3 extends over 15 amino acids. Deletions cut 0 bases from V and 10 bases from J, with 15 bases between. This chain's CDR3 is CATSRDLDRRRKLFF. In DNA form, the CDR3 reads TGTGCCACCAGCAGAGATTTGGATCGGCGGCGAAAACTGTTTTTT.

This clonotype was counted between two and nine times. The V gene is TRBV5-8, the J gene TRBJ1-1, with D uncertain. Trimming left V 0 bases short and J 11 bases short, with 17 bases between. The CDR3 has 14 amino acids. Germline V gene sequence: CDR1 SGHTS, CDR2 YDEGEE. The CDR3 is CASSLGYEGRPAFF. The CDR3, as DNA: TGTGCCAGCAGCTTGGGATATGAGGGAAGGCCGGCTTTCTTT.

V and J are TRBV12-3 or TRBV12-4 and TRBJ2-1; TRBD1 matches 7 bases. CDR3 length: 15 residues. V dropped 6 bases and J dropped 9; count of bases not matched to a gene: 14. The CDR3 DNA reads TGTGCCAGCAGCCAGGGGGTTGTGATAGAGCGTGAGCAGTTCTTC. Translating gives CASSQGVVIEREQFF.

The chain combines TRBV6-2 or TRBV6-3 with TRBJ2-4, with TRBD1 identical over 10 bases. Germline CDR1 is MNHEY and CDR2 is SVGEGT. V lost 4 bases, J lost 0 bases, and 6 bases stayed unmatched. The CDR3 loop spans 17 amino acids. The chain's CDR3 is CASSSWDRGLAKNIQYF. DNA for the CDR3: TGTGCCAGCAGTTCGTGGGACAGGGGTCTAGCCAAAAACATTCAGTACTTC.

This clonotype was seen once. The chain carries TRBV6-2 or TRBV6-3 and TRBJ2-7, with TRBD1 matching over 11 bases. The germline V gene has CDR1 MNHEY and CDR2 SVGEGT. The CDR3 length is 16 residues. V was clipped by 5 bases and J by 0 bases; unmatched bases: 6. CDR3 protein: CASSLWDRGTSYEQYF. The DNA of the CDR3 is TGTGCCAGCAGTCTTTGGGACAGGGGGACCTCCTACGAGCAGTACTTC.

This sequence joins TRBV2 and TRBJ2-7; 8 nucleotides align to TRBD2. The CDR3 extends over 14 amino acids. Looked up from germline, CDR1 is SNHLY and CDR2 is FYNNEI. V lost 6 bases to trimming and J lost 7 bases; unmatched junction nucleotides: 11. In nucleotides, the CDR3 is TGTGCCAGCAGCGACCCGGGGGGGTCGAGGGAGCAGTACTTC. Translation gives CASSDPGGSREQYF.

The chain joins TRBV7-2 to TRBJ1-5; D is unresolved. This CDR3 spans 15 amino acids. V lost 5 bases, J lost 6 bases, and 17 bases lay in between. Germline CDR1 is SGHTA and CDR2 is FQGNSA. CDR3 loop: CASSVTGSRGQPQHF. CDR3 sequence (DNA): TGTGCCAGCAGCGTGACCGGGAGTCGGGGTCAGCCCCAGCATTTT.

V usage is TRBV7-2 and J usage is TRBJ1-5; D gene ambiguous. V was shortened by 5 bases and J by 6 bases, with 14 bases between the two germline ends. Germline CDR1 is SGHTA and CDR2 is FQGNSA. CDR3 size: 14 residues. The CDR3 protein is CASSPQTVGQPQHF. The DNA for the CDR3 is TGTGCCAGCAGCCCCCAGACGGTAGGTCAGCCCCAGCATTTT.

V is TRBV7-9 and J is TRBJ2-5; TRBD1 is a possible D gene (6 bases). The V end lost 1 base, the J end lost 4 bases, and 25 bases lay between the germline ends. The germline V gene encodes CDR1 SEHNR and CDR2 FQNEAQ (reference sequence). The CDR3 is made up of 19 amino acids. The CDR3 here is CASSLGFGTYLRSGETQYF. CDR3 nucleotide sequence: TGTGCCAGCAGCTTAGGGTTTGGGACATATCTGAGGTCTGGAGAGACCCAGTACTTC.

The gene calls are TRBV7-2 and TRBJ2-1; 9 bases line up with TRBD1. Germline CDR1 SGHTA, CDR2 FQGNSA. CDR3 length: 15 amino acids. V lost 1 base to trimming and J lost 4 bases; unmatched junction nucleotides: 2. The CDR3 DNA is TGTGCCAGCAGCTTAGACAGGGGGCTGTACAATGAGCAGTTCTTC. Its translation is CASSLDRGLYNEQFF.

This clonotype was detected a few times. The DNA of the CDR3 is TGTGCCAGCAGCCCCAAATGGGACCATGGCTACACCTTC. Amino acids: CASSPKWDHGYTF. The chain recombines TRBV11-3 with TRBJ1-2; TRBD1 might be the D (5 bases). Trimming stripped 5 bases from V and 6 bases from J, with 13 bases between. The CDR3 spans 13 residues. Germline V CDR1 and CDR2: SGHNT, YENEEA.

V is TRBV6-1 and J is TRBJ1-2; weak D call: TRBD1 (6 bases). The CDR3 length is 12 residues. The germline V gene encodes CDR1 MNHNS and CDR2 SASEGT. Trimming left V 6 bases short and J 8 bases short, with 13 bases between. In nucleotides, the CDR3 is TGTGCCAGCAGGGACGCGGGGGCGGGCTACACCTTC. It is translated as CASRDAGAGYTF.

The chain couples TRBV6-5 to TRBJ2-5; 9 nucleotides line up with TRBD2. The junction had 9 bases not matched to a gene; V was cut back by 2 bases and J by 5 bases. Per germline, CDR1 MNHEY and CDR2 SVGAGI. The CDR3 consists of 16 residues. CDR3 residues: CASSYGGGGAFETQYF. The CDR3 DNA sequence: TGTGCCAGCAGTTACGGCGGCGGGGGGGCTTTCGAGACCCAGTACTTC.

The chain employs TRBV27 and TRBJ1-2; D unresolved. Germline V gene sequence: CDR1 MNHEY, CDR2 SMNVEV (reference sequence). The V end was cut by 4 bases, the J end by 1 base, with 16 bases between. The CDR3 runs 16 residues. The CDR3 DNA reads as TGTGCCAGCAGTTCACCCTCGCACAGTCTTAACTATGGCTACACCTTC. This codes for CASSSPSHSLNYGYTF.

The CDR3 loop is CASSFGGAVNEKLFF. In nucleotides, the CDR3 is TGTGCCAGCAGCTTCGGAGGGGCGGTGAATGAAAAACTGTTTTTT. J is TRBJ1-4 and V is TRBV7-9; possibly TRBD1 for D (5 bases). There are 15 residues in the CDR3. CDR1 and CDR2 (germline): SEHNR, FQNEAQ (reference sequence). Deletions cut 3 bases from V and 5 bases from J, with 13 bases between.

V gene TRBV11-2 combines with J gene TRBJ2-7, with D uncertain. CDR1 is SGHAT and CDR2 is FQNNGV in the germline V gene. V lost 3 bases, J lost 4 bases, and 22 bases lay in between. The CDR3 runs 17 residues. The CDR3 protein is CASSFLRGPNGKYEQYF. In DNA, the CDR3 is TGTGCCAGCAGCTTTCTTAGAGGACCAAACGGAAAATACGAGCAGTACTTC.

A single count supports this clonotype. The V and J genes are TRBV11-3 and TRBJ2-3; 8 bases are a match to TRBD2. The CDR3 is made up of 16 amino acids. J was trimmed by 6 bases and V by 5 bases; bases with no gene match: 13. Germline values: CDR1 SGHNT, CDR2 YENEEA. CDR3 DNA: TGTGCCAGCAGCCGGCGGGGGGCGGGAGGTTCGGATACGCAGTATTTT. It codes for CASSRRGAGGSDTQYF.

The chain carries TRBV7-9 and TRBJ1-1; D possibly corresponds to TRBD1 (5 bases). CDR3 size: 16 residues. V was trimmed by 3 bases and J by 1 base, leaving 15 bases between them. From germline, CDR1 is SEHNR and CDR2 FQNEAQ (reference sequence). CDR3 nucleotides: TGTGCCAGCAGCTTTAAGTTGGGGCAGCAGAACACTGAAGCTTTCTTT. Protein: CASSFKLGQQNTEAFF.

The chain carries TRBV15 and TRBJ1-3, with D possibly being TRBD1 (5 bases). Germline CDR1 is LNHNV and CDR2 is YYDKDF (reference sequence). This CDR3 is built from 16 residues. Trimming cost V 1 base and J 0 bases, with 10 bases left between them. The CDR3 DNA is TGTGCCACCAGCAGAGGCGACAGTCACTCTGGAAACACCATATATTTT. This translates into CATSRGDSHSGNTIYF.